This TCR beta chain derives from a study of T cells in Graves' hyperthyroidism and ophthalmopathy. Study results and caveats: Most expanded thyroid clonotypes above 0.001 recurred in blood. From stable hyperthyroidism, ophthalmopathy was set apart by a 13 V-J model.

Pregnant or lactating patients were excluded, as were those with uncontrolled infection or other autoimmune disease. Fresh peripheral blood, approximately 10 ml, was the source of the PBMCs. This clonotype was detected many times. Its cognate antigen is unknown. The CDR3 has 16 residues. The germline V gene has CDR1 SGHAT and CDR2 FQNNGV. The V and J ends lost 6 bases and 3 bases respectively, with 18 bases between them. Amplification of TCR beta CDR3 regions used RNA as the template. Researchers ran a first-round RT-PCR on the TCR CDR3 using the HTBI primer set. From the multiplex PCR reads, TCRdb called clonotypes with MiXCR, one entry per CDR3 protein. The sample includes about 360,000 distinct CDR3 sequences, roughly 13% of them seen just once.

The rearrangement links TRBV11-2 to TRBJ2-1, with D possibly being TRBD1 (6 bases). The TCR originated in a woman younger than 30 with Graves' hyperthyroidism. The sample consisted of blood. The CDR3: CASSSLRDTYYNEQFF. The CDR3 region has the DNA TGTGCCAGCAGTTCACTCAGGGACACCTACTACAATGAGCAGTTCTTC. The entire variable domain, with the rest obtained from reference TRBV11-2 and TRBJ2-1, is as follows: EAGVAQSPRYKIIEKRQSVAFWCNPISGHATLYWYQQILGQGPKLLIQFQNNGVVDDSQLPKDRFSAERLKGVDSTLKIQPAKLEDSAVYLCASSSLRDTYYNEQFFGPGTRLTVL.